This T cell receptor beta chain originates from a study of T cell responses to AZD1222 COVID-19 vaccine. Study context: Analysis merged second doses at about 4 or about 12 weeks. General observations from the study: Repertoire sampling happened only post peak T cell response. An increase in Spike-specific TCR breadth and depth was observed after two AZD1222 doses. In a largely white British group with more females than males, clonal diversity was possibly underestimated.

A word on this clone: Antigen specificity is unknown.

Germline loops: CDR1 MDHEN, CDR2 SYDVKM. This CDR3 is built from 18 residues. J gave up 7 bases and V 3 bases, and 19 bases lay outside the gene matches. Using immunoSEQ multiplex PCR, the repertoire was profiled, and TCRdb retains in-frame clones only, with some absent. The sample shows more than 140,000 clones, about nine tenths of them seen only once. This specimen consisted of peripheral blood, obtained on day 0 of AZD1222 vaccination. The TCR was taken from an adult in good health. The V gene is TRBV28, the J gene TRBJ2-7; 9 bases fit TRBD1. The CDR3 region has the DNA TGTGCCAGCAGTTTGTCAACTACCGGGACAGGGTCTTTTTGGGAGCAGTACTTC. Translated: CASSLSTTGTGSFWEQYF.